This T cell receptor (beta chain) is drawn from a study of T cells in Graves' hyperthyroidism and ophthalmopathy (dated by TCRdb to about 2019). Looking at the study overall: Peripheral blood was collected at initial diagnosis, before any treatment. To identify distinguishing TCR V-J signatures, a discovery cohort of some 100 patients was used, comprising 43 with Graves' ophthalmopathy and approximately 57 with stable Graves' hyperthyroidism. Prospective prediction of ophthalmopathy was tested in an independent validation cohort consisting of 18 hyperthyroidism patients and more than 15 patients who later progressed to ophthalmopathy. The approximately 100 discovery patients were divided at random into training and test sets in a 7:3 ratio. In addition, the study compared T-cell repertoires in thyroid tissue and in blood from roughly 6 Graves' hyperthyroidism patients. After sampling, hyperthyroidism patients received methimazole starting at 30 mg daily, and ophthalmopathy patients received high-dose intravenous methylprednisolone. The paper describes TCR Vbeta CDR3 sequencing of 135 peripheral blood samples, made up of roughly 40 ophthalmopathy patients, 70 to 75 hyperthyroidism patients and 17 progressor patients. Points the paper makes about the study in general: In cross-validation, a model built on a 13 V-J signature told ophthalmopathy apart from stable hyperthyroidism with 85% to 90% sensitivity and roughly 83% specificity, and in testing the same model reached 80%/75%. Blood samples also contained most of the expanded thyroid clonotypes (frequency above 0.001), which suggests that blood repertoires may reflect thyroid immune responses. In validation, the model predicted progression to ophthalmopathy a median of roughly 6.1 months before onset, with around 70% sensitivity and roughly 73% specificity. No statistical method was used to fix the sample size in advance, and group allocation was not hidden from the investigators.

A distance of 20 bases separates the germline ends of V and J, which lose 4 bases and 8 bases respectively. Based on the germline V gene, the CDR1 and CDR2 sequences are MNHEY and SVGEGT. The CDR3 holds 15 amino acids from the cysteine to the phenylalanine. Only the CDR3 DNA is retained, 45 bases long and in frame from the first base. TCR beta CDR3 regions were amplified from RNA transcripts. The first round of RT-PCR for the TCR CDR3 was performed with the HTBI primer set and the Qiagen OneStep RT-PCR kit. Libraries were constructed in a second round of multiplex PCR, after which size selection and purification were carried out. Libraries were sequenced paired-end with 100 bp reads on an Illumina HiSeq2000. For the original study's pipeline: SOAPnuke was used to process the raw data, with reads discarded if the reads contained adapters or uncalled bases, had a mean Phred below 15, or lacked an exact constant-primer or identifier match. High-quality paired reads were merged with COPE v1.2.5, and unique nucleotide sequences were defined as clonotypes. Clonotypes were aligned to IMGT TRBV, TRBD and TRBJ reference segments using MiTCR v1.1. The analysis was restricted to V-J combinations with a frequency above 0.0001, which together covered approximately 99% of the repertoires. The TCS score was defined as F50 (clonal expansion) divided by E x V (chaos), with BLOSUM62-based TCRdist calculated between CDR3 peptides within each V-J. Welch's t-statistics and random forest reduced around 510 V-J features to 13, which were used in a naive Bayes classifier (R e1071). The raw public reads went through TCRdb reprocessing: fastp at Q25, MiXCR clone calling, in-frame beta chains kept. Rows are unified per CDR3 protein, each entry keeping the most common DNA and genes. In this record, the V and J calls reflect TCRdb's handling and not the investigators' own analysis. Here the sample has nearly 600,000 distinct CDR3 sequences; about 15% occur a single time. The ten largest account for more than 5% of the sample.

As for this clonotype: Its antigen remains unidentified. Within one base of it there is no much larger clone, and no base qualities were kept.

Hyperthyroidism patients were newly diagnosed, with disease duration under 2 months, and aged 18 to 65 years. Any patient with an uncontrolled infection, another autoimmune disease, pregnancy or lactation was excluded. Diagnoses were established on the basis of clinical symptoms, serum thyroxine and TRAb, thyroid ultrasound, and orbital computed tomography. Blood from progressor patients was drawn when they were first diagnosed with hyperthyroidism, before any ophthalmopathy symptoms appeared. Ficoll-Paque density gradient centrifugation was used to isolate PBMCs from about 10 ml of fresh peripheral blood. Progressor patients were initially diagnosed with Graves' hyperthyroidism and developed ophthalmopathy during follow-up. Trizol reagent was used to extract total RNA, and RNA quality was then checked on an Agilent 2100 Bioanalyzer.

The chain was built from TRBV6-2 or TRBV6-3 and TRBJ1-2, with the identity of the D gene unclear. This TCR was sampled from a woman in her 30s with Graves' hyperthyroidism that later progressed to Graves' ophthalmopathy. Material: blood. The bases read TGTGCCAGCAGTTCCGACCCTTACTCACGGCAAGGCTACACCTTC. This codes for CASSSDPYSRQGYTF.